This is a list of T cell receptor beta chains from one sample in a study of T cells in localized non-small cell lung cancer. Clones were read by immunoSEQ multiplex PCR, and TCRdb kept only the in-frame ones, dropping some. The profile shows approximately 1,500 clones, 20% to 25% of them singletons. Sample: lung tumor tissue, taken before any cancer treatment. The receptors stem from a female donor over 55 with stage II lung adenocarcinoma. Both conserved end residues are part of each CDR3. A D gene is named only where the DNA matches it firmly. Where a row states a size, it is once, few, many or the class of an expanded clone; other rows omit it.

v_gene: TRBV23-1; abundance: -; j_gene: TRBJ2-1; d_gene: TRBD2; CDR3nt: TGCGCCAGCAAACCGGGACTAGCCCCCTACAATGAGCAGTTCTTC; CDR3aa: CASKPGLAPYNEQFF
v_gene: TRBV5-1; abundance: -; j_gene: TRBJ2-1; d_gene: -; CDR3nt: TGCGCCAGCAGCTCTGGGGCCGGGAGAGGAGAGCAGTTCTTC; CDR3aa: CASSSGAGRGEQFF
v_gene: TRBV11-3; abundance: medium-sized; j_gene: TRBJ1-6; d_gene: -; CDR3nt: TGTGCCAGCAGCCGCGGGATTGATAATTCACCCCTCCACTTT; CDR3aa: CASSRGIDNSPLHF
v_gene: TRBV30; abundance: -; j_gene: TRBJ1-1; d_gene: -; CDR3nt: TGTGCCTGGAGTGTACTTTCGGGGGGGACTGAAGCTTTCTTT; CDR3aa: CAWSVLSGGTEAFF
v_gene: TRBV28; abundance: few; j_gene: TRBJ1-1; d_gene: -; CDR3nt: TGTGCCAGCAGTTCGACAGGGAACACTGAAGCTTTCTTT; CDR3aa: CASSSTGNTEAFF
v_gene: TRBV9; abundance: few; j_gene: TRBJ2-3; d_gene: -; CDR3nt: TGTGCCAGCAGCGTAGACGGGGTAGCGAGGACAGATACGCAGTATTTT; CDR3aa: CASSVDGVARTDTQYF
v_gene: TRBV7-2; abundance: medium-sized; j_gene: TRBJ2-3; d_gene: -; CDR3nt: TGTGCCAGCAGCTTTGGGACCACAGATACGCAGTATTTT; CDR3aa: CASSFGTTDTQYF
v_gene: TRBV9; abundance: few; j_gene: TRBJ2-3; d_gene: -; CDR3nt: TGTGCCAGCAGCACCATCCCTGTGCCCACAGATACGCAGTATTTT; CDR3aa: CASSTIPVPTDTQYF
v_gene: TRBV30; abundance: -; j_gene: TRBJ2-3; d_gene: -; CDR3nt: TGTGCCTGGAGTACTAGATCAGATACGCAGTATTTT; CDR3aa: CAWSTRSDTQYF
v_gene: TRBV11-3; abundance: medium-sized; j_gene: TRBJ2-1; d_gene: TRBD2; CDR3nt: TGTGCCAGCAGCTTAAAGGGCGGGGGGGTCAATGAGCAGTTCTTC; CDR3aa: CASSLKGGGVNEQFF
v_gene: TRBV11-3; abundance: -; j_gene: TRBJ1-2; d_gene: -; CDR3nt: TGTGCCAGCAGTCCCCAGGAGGGGCGAAGATATGGCTACACCTTC; CDR3aa: CASSPQEGRRYGYTF
v_gene: TRBV9; abundance: few; j_gene: TRBJ1-2; d_gene: -; CDR3nt: TGTGCCAGCAGCCCGGGATGGGGAGGGGGAAACTATGGCTACACCTTC; CDR3aa: CASSPGWGGGNYGYTF
v_gene: TRBV19; abundance: few; j_gene: TRBJ2-7; d_gene: -; CDR3nt: TGTGCCAGTAGTATCTCAGGGGGGGCCTACGAGCAGTACTTC; CDR3aa: CASSISGGAYEQYF
v_gene: TRBV6-8; abundance: few; j_gene: TRBJ1-3; d_gene: -; CDR3nt: TGTGCCACCACGTTGGGGGCGCGTACTGGAAACACCATATATTTT; CDR3aa: CATTLGARTGNTIYF
v_gene: TRBV9; abundance: few; j_gene: TRBJ2-3; d_gene: TRBD2; CDR3nt: TGTGCCAGCAGCGTAGGGGTAGCGGGAGAAGATACGCAGTATTTT; CDR3aa: CASSVGVAGEDTQYF
v_gene: TRBV6-8; abundance: -; j_gene: TRBJ1-4; d_gene: TRBD1; CDR3nt: TGTGCCATCAGGTCCGGGACAGGGGAGGAAAAACTGTTTTTT; CDR3aa: CAIRSGTGEEKLFF
v_gene: TRBV11-3; abundance: -; j_gene: TRBJ1-4; d_gene: -; CDR3nt: TGTGCCAGCAGCCCCTTCGCAGGGTTAAGGGAAAAACTGTTTTTT; CDR3aa: CASSPFAGLREKLFF
v_gene: TRBV28; abundance: few; j_gene: TRBJ2-6; d_gene: -; CDR3nt: TGTGCCAGCAGTCGGACTGATTCTGGGGCCAACGTCCTGACTTTC; CDR3aa: CASSRTDSGANVLTF
v_gene: TRBV9; abundance: -; j_gene: TRBJ2-3; d_gene: -; CDR3nt: TGTGCCAGCAGCGTAGAAAGGGGCGCGAGCACAGATACGCAGTATTTT; CDR3aa: CASSVERGASTDTQYF
v_gene: TRBV29-1; abundance: -; j_gene: TRBJ2-3; d_gene: -; CDR3nt: TGCAGCGGGGGAAGCAGGGCGACAGATACGCAGTATTTT; CDR3aa: CSGGSRATDTQYF
v_gene: TRBV6-8; abundance: -; j_gene: TRBJ2-2; d_gene: TRBD1; CDR3nt: TGTGCCAGCAGTCACAGGGGGAACACCGGGGAGCTGTTTTTT; CDR3aa: CASSHRGNTGELFF
v_gene: TRBV19; abundance: -; j_gene: TRBJ2-7; d_gene: -; CDR3nt: TGTGCCAGTAGTATCGACTCCCTGAGCTCCTACGAGCAGTACTTC; CDR3aa: CASSIDSLSSYEQYF
v_gene: TRBV9; abundance: -; j_gene: TRBJ1-1; d_gene: -; CDR3nt: TGTGCCAGCAGGAGGTTGATGAACACTGAAGCTTTCTTT; CDR3aa: CASRRLMNTEAFF
v_gene: TRBV11-3; abundance: few; j_gene: TRBJ2-7; d_gene: TRBD1; CDR3nt: TGTGCCAGCAGCCAACCCTGGACAGGGGCCGAGCAGTACTTC; CDR3aa: CASSQPWTGAEQYF
v_gene: TRBV28; abundance: few; j_gene: TRBJ2-1; d_gene: TRBD2; CDR3nt: TGTGCCAGCAGTCCTCTTAGCGGGCCCACGGATGAGCAGTTCTTC; CDR3aa: CASSPLSGPTDEQFF
v_gene: TRBV6-8; abundance: -; j_gene: TRBJ2-2; d_gene: -; CDR3nt: TGTGCCAGCGGGGATAGAAGCGCGAACACCGGGGAGCTGTTTTTT; CDR3aa: CASGDRSANTGELFF
v_gene: TRBV11-3; abundance: -; j_gene: TRBJ2-2; d_gene: TRBD2; CDR3nt: TGTGCCAGCAGCTTGGACCCAAGCGGGACTAACACCGGGGAGCTGTTTTTT; CDR3aa: CASSLDPSGTNTGELFF
v_gene: TRBV6-8; abundance: medium-sized; j_gene: TRBJ1-1; d_gene: -; CDR3nt: TGTGCCAGCAGTTATGGTCAGCTTAACACTGAAGCTTTCTTT; CDR3aa: CASSYGQLNTEAFF
v_gene: TRBV5-1; abundance: -; j_gene: TRBJ1-3; d_gene: -; CDR3nt: TGCGCCAGCAGCTTGGCGGGGCAGGGAAAAACTGGAAACACCATATATTTT; CDR3aa: CASSLAGQGKTGNTIYF
v_gene: TRBV6-8; abundance: -; j_gene: TRBJ2-7; d_gene: -; CDR3nt: TGTGCCAGCAGTTACTCGCAGGGTCGCTACGAGCAGTACTTC; CDR3aa: CASSYSQGRYEQYF
v_gene: TRBV6-8; abundance: -; j_gene: TRBJ1-4; d_gene: -; CDR3nt: TGTGCCAGCAGGCCCCTCCACGGCGGGCTCGGTACTAATGAAAAACTGTTTTTT; CDR3aa: CASRPLHGGLGTNEKLFF
v_gene: TRBV18; abundance: large; j_gene: TRBJ1-2; d_gene: -; CDR3nt: TGTGCCAGCTCACCGTCAGGGTCTGGCTACACCTTC; CDR3aa: CASSPSGSGYTF
v_gene: TRBV28; abundance: few; j_gene: TRBJ1-2; d_gene: -; CDR3nt: TGTGCCAGCAGCCCCGACAGACTCTATGGCTACACCTTC; CDR3aa: CASSPDRLYGYTF
v_gene: TRBV12-5; abundance: -; j_gene: TRBJ2-2; d_gene: -; CDR3nt: TGTGCTACCAGGGAGTGGGACACCGGGGAGCTGTTTTTT; CDR3aa: CATREWDTGELFF
v_gene: TRBV9; abundance: few; j_gene: TRBJ2-1; d_gene: -; CDR3nt: TGTGCCAGCAGCGTAGGAACAGGTGGGCACAATGAGCAGTTCTTC; CDR3aa: CASSVGTGGHNEQFF
v_gene: TRBV28; abundance: -; j_gene: TRBJ2-6; d_gene: -; CDR3nt: TGTGCCAGCAGTTTAGGCTCTGGGGCCAACGTCCTGACTTTC; CDR3aa: CASSLGSGANVLTF
v_gene: TRBV30; abundance: -; j_gene: TRBJ2-1; d_gene: TRBD2; CDR3nt: TGTGCCTGGAGTGGGCGATCGACTAGCGGGGGCTACAATGAGCAGTTCTTC; CDR3aa: CAWSGRSTSGGYNEQFF
v_gene: TRBV2; abundance: -; j_gene: TRBJ2-7; d_gene: -; CDR3nt: TGTGCCAGCAGCAACGACCGTTCCGAGCAGTACTTC; CDR3aa: CASSNDRSEQYF
v_gene: TRBV29-1; abundance: once; j_gene: TRBJ1-1; d_gene: -; CDR3nt: TGCAGCGTTGAGGCGGGGGAGTTCACTGAAGCTTTCTTT; CDR3aa: CSVEAGEFTEAFF
v_gene: TRBV9; abundance: medium-sized; j_gene: TRBJ2-6; d_gene: -; CDR3nt: TGTGCCAGCAGTGAATTCCAACCGGGCGGGGTGAGCTCTGGGGCCAACGTCCTGACTTTC; CDR3aa: CASSEFQPGGVSSGANVLTF
v_gene: TRBV19; abundance: few; j_gene: TRBJ1-1; d_gene: -; CDR3nt: TGTGCCAGTAGTATACGACAGCAGAACACTGAAGCTTTCTTT; CDR3aa: CASSIRQQNTEAFF
v_gene: TRBV18; abundance: few; j_gene: TRBJ2-7; d_gene: TRBD2; CDR3nt: TGTGCCAGCTCACCAGTAGCGGGACGCCGCGAGCAGTACTTC; CDR3aa: CASSPVAGRREQYF
v_gene: TRBV28; abundance: few; j_gene: TRBJ2-7; d_gene: -; CDR3nt: TGTGCCAGCGGGACGCTGTTCTACGAGCAGTACTTC; CDR3aa: CASGTLFYEQYF
v_gene: TRBV19; abundance: large; j_gene: TRBJ2-1; d_gene: TRBD2; CDR3nt: TGTGCCAGCTGTCTAGCGGGCTCCTACAATGAGCAGTTCTTC; CDR3aa: CASCLAGSYNEQFF
v_gene: TRBV11-3; abundance: few; j_gene: TRBJ2-3; d_gene: TRBD2; CDR3nt: TGTGCCAGCAGCTTTAGCGGGGTGCCCCCCACAGATACGCAGTATTTT; CDR3aa: CASSFSGVPPTDTQYF
v_gene: TRBV15; abundance: -; j_gene: TRBJ1-5; d_gene: -; CDR3nt: TGTGCCACCAGCAGAGACAGGGGCGGGGATCAGCCCCAGCATTTT; CDR3aa: CATSRDRGGDQPQHF
v_gene: TRBV25-1; abundance: -; j_gene: TRBJ1-3; d_gene: TRBD1; CDR3nt: TGTGCCAGCAGTGAAGGGGGGACAGGAGACCGCTCTGGAAACACCATATATTTT; CDR3aa: CASSEGGTGDRSGNTIYF
v_gene: TRBV18; abundance: few; j_gene: TRBJ1-1; d_gene: -; CDR3nt: TGTGCCAGCTCACCACAGAGACAGAGCACTGAAGCTTTCTTT; CDR3aa: CASSPQRQSTEAFF
v_gene: TRBV11-3; abundance: few; j_gene: TRBJ2-7; d_gene: -; CDR3nt: TGTGCCAGCAGCTTAGGGTCAGGGATTGGCTACGAGCAGTACTTC; CDR3aa: CASSLGSGIGYEQYF
v_gene: TRBV14; abundance: once; j_gene: TRBJ2-7; d_gene: -; CDR3nt: TGTGCCAGCAGCCTCGGCAGGGGATACGAGCAGTACTTC; CDR3aa: CASSLGRGYEQYF
v_gene: TRBV6-8; abundance: -; j_gene: TRBJ2-3; d_gene: TRBD2; CDR3nt: TGTGCCAGCAGTTATTCTAGCGGAGACGCAGATACGCAGTATTTT; CDR3aa: CASSYSSGDADTQYF
v_gene: TRBV19; abundance: few; j_gene: TRBJ1-1; d_gene: -; CDR3nt: TGTGCCAGTAGTACCCCCCAACTGGGGTACACTGAAGCTTTCTTT; CDR3aa: CASSTPQLGYTEAFF
v_gene: TRBV11-3; abundance: -; j_gene: TRBJ2-7; d_gene: -; CDR3nt: TGTGCCAGCAGCTTAGTTAACACGGCAACGGGTGAGCAGTACTTC; CDR3aa: CASSLVNTATGEQYF
v_gene: TRBV5-1; abundance: -; j_gene: TRBJ1-4; d_gene: TRBD1; CDR3nt: TGCGCCAGCAGCCTGCTTGGACAGGGAGGTGAAAAACTGTTTTTT; CDR3aa: CASSLLGQGGEKLFF
v_gene: TRBV28; abundance: -; j_gene: TRBJ1-5; d_gene: -; CDR3nt: TGTGCCAGCAGTCCGACAGGCCTCTATCAGCCCCAGCATTTT; CDR3aa: CASSPTGLYQPQHF